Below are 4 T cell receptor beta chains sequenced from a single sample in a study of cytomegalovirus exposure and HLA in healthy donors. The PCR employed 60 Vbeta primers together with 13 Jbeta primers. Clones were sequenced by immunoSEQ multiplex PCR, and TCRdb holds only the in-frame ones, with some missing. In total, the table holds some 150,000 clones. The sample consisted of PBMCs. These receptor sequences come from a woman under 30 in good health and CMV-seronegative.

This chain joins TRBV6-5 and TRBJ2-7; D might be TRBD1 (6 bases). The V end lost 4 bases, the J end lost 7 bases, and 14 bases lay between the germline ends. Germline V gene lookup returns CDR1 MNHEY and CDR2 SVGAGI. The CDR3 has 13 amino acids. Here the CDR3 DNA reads TGTGCCAGCAGTTTAACAGGGACGGAGGAGCAGTACTTC. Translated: CASSLTGTEEQYF.

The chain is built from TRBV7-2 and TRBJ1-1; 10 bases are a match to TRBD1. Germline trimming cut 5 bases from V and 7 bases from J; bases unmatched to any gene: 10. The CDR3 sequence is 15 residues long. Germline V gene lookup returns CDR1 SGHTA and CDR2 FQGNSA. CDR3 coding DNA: TGTGCCAGCAGCAAATCCGGGACAGGGGTGATTGAAGCTTTCTTT. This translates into CASSKSGTGVIEAFF.

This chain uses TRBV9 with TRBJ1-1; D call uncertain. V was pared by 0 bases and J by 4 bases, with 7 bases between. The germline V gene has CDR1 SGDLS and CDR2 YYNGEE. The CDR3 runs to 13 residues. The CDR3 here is CASSVGSGTEAFF. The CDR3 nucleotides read TGTGCCAGCAGCGTAGGGTCAGGCACTGAAGCTTTCTTT.

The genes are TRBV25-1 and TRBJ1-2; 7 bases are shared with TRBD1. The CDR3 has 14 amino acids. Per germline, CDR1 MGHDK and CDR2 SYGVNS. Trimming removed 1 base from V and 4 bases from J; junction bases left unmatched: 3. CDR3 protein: CASSESGGGYGYTF. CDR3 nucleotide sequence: TGTGCCAGCAGTGAATCAGGGGGTGGCTATGGCTACACCTTC.